The present T cell receptor (beta chain) was sequenced within a study of beta chain features in type 1 diabetes. General study findings and limits: Among patients, naive, central memory and Treg TCRB repertoires appeared more similar than among healthy donors.

The isolated RNA, all of it, was reverse transcribed, so expressed TCRB transcripts were what got sequenced. Mean read depth for naive, central memory and regulatory T cell samples was several million reads. Measured with immunoSEQ multiplex PCR; TCRdb has only the in-frame clones, and not every one. This table has under 350,000 clones, about 8.5% appearing once. A word on this clone: The antigen remains undetermined.

The germline V gene has CDR1 SNHLY and CDR2 FYNNEI. V was cut by 6 bases and J by 4 bases, with 16 bases left in between. The CDR3 extends over 15 amino acids. This receptor was taken from a woman between 18 and 30 years old in good health. The chain is built from TRBV2 and TRBJ2-1, with D perhaps being TRBD1 or TRBD2 (5 bases each). Source material: central memory CD4+ T cells from blood. Written as DNA, the CDR3 is TGTGCCAGCAGCCTGGGACCACCGGAGTACAATGAGCAGTTCTTC. Protein: CASSLGPPEYNEQFF.